Below, 6 T cell receptor beta chains from the same sample are listed, as sequenced in a study of CD8+CD57+ T cells in acquired aplastic anemia. Genomic DNA constituted the template upon which TCR beta VDJ and CDR3 profiling was performed. TCRdb reprocessed the reads via MiXCR and lists one record per CDR3 protein. The table lists some 180,000 distinct CDR3 sequences, about 60% of them singletons. Previously, flow cytometry had revealed CD8+CD57+ cell expansion in the patients chosen for sequencing. The material sequenced was sorted CD4+, CD8+, or CD8+CD57+ T cells (not recorded which) from PBMCs. These receptors all stem from a human donor with aplastic anemia.

V is TRBV7-2 and J is TRBJ1-2; no clear D gene. This CDR3 spans 15 amino acids. V lost 5 bases and J 6 bases, leaving 19 bases between the germline ends. Germline CDR1 and CDR2: SGHTA and FQGNSA. This CDR3 reads CASSRPTLRANGYTF. CDR3 nucleotides: TGTGCCAGCAGCAGACCGACACTTAGAGCTAATGGCTACACCTTC.

This clonotype was picked up a small number of times. The chain employs TRBV7-2 and TRBJ1-1, with D hard to call. Germline values: CDR1 SGHTA, CDR2 FQGNSA. This CDR3 has 14 residues. Trimming shortened V by 4 bases and J by 1 base, and 10 bases separated the two germline ends. CDR3 sequence reads: CASSSTSANTEAFF. In DNA, the CDR3 is TGTGCCAGCAGCTCAACGTCGGCGAACACTGAAGCTTTCTTT.

This clonotype was detected once. The rearrangement uses TRBV19 and TRBJ2-7; 8 bases map to TRBD1. The length of the CDR3 is 15 residues. Germline assignment: CDR1 LNHDA and CDR2 SQIVND (reference sequence). V shed 4 bases, J shed 3 bases, and the junction held 8 bases outside the gene matches. The CDR3 sequence is CASSRGGGQGYEQYF. In DNA form, the CDR3 reads TGTGCCAGTAGTAGGGGTGGAGGACAGGGCTACGAGCAGTACTTC.

This clonotype was counted at least ten times. This chain joins TRBV4-1 and TRBJ2-7; TRBD1 aligns across 7 bases. Germline CDR1 reads MGHRA; CDR2 reads YSYEKL. Unmatched junction bases numbered 6, after V lost 6 bases and J lost 4 bases. The CDR3 is made up of 13 amino acids. The CDR3 reads CASSSGTEYEQYF. The CDR3 DNA reads as TGCGCCAGCAGTTCCGGGACAGAGTACGAGCAGTACTTC.

The genes are TRBV25-1 and TRBJ1-5; 9 bases are a match to TRBD1. Germline V lookup: CDR1 MGHDK, CDR2 SYGVNS. V lost 6 bases, J lost 3 bases, and 3 bases stayed unmatched. This CDR3 spans 14 amino acids. The DNA of the CDR3 is TGTGCCAGCAGGGGACAGGGAGACAATCAGCCCCAGCATTTT. This encodes CASRGQGDNQPQHF.

This clonotype was recorded a few times. The rearrangement links TRBV7-8 to TRBJ1-6; D is undetermined. V was trimmed by 4 bases and J by 8 bases, leaving 3 bases between them. CDR3 length: 11 residues. Germline CDR1 and CDR2: SGHVS and FQNEAQ. CDR3 amino acids: CASSSDSPLHF. CDR3 bases: TGTGCCAGCAGCTCAGATTCACCCCTCCACTTT.